This T cell receptor (beta chain) was sequenced for a study of T cells after yellow fever vaccination. The overall study: The fractions with low cell numbers were processed using SMART-Seq v4 Ultra Low Input.

Overall study findings and caveats: Primary-vaccination clones mostly resurfaced post-booster (96% CD4, just under 90% CD8).

This clonotype has only a few counts. Its cognate antigen is unknown. Per germline, CDR1 WSHSY and CDR2 SAAADI. V was shortened by 10 bases and J by 1 base, with 11 bases between the two germline ends. The CDR3 is 12 amino acids. The TCR cDNA carried a universal primer site and UMIs from 5'RACE template switching. TCRdb reprocessed the 5' RACE reads via MiXCR and lists one record per CDR3 protein. The sample has approximately 350,000 distinct CDR3 sequences, more than 9% seen once. The input for sequencing was PBMCs, taken on the day of the first yellow fever vaccination. The sequence was collected from a man younger than 30 who received the YFV17D yellow fever vaccine. The chain combines TRBV10-2 with TRBJ2-7, with D possibly TRBD1 on 5 matching bases. CDR3 DNA: TGCGCCACCGAAGGGGCGTCCTACGAGCAGTACTTC. Encoded protein: CATEGASYEQYF.